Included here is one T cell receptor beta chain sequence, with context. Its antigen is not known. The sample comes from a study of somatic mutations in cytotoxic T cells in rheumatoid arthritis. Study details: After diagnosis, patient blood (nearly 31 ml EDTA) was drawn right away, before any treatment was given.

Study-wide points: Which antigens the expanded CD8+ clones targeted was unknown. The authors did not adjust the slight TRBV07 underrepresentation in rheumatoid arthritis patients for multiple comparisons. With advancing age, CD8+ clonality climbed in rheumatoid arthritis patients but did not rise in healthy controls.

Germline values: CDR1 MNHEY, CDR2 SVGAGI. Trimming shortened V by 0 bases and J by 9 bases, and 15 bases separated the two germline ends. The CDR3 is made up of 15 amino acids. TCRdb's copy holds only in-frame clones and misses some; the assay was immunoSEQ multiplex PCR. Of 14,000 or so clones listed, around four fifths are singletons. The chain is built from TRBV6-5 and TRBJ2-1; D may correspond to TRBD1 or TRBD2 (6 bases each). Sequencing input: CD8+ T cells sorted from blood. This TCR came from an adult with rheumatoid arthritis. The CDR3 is CASSYSTGLRGEQFF. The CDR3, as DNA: TGTGCCAGCAGTTACTCGACAGGATTGCGGGGTGAGCAGTTCTTC.